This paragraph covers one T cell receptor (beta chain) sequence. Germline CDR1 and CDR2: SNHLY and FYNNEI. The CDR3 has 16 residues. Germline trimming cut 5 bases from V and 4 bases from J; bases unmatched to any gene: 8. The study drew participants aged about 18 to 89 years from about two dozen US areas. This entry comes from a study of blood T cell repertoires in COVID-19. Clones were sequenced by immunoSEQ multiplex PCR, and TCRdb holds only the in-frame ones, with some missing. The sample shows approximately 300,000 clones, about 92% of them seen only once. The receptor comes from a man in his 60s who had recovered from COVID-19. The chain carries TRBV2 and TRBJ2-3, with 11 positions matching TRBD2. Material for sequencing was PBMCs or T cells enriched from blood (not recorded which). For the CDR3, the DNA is TGTGCCAGCAGTTCCACTAGCGGGAGAAGCGCAGATACGCAGTATTTT. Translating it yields CASSSTSGRSADTQYF. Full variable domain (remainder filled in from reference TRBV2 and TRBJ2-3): EPEVTQTPSHQVTQMGQEVILRCVPISNHLYFYWYRQILGQKVEFLVSFYNNEISEKSEIFDDQFSVERPDGSNFTLKIRSTKLEDSAMYFCASSSTSGRSADTQYFGPGTRLTVL.